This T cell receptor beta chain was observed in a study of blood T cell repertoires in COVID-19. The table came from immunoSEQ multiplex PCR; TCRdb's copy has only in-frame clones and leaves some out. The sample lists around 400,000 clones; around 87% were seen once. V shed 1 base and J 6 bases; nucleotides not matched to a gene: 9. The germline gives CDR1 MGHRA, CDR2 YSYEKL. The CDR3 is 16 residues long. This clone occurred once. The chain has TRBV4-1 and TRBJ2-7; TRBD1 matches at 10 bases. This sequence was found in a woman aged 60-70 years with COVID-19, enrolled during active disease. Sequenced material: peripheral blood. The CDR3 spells CASSQVPGQGLGEQYF. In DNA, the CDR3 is TGCGCCAGCAGCCAAGTTCCGGGACAGGGGCTCGGCGAGCAGTACTTC.